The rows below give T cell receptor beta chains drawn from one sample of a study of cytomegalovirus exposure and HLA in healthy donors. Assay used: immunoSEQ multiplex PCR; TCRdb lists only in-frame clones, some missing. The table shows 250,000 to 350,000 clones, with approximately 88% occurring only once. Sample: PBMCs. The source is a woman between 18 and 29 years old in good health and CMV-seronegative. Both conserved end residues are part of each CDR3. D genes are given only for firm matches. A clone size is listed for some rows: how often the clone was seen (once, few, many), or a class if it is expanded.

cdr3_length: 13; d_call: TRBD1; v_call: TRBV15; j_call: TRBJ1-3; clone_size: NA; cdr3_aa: CATKQGAGNTIYF; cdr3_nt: TGTGCCACCAAACAGGGGGCGGGAAACACCATATATTTT
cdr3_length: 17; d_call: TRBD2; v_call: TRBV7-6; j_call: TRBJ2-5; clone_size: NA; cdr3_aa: CASSTRRLAGERETQYF; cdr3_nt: TGTGCCAGCAGCACTAGAAGACTAGCGGGAGAGCGAGAGACCCAGTACTTC
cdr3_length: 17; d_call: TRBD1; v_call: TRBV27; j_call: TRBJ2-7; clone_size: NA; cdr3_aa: CASPNVCEGQGVYEQYF; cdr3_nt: TGTGCCAGCCCAAATGTATGCGAAGGACAGGGGGTATACGAGCAGTACTTC
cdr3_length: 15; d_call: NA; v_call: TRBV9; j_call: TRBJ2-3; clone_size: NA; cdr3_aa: CASSVASAVGDTQYF; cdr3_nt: TGTGCCAGCAGCGTTGCTAGCGCGGTCGGAGATACGCAGTATTTT
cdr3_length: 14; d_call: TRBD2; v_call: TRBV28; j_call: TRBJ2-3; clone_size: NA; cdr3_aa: CASGTSGYTDTQYF; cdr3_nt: TGTGCCAGCGGGACTAGCGGGTACACAGATACGCAGTATTTT
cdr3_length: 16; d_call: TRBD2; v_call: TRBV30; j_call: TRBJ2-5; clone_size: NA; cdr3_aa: CAWSVGGSGGQETQYF; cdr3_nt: TGTGCCTGGAGTGTAGGCGGTAGCGGGGGCCAAGAGACCCAGTACTTC
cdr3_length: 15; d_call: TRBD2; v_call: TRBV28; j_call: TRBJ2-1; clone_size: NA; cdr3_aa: CASRKSGTKINEQFF; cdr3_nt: TGTGCCAGCAGGAAAAGCGGGACTAAGATTAATGAGCAGTTCTTC
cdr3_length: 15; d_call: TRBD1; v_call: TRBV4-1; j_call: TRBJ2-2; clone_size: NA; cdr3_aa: CASSLGTANTGELFF; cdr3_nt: TGCGCCAGCAGCCTAGGGACAGCGAACACCGGGGAGCTGTTTTTT
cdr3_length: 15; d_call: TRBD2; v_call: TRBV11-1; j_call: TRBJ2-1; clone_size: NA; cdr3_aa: CASSLMGGPYNEQFF; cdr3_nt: TGTGCCAGCAGCTTAATGGGAGGGCCTTACAATGAGCAGTTCTTC
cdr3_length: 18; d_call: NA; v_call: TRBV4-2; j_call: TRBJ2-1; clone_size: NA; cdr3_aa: CASSQDEDSGSDYNEQFF; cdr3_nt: TGTGCCAGCAGCCAAGATGAGGACTCGGGGTCAGATTACAATGAGCAGTTCTTC
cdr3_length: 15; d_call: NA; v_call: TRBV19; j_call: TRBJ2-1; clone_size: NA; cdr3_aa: CASSIQADTYNEQFF; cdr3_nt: TGTGCCAGTAGTATCCAGGCCGATACTTACAATGAGCAGTTCTTC
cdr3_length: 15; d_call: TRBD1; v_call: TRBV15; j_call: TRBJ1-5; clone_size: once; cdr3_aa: CATSYSTGANQPQHF; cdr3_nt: TGTGCCACCAGCTACTCGACAGGGGCGAATCAGCCCCAGCATTTT
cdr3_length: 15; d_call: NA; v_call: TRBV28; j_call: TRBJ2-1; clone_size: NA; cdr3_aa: CASRNLAKELNEQFF; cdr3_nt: TGTGCCAGCAGGAACCTAGCGAAGGAACTCAATGAGCAGTTCTTC
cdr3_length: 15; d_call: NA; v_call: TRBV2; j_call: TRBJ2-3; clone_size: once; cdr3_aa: CASSELAGYTDTQYF; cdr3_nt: TGTGCCAGCAGTGAGCTGGCGGGATACACAGATACGCAGTATTTT
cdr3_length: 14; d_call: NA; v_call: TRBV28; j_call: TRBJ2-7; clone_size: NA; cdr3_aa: CASSLWGEAYEQYF; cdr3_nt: TGTGCCAGCAGTTTATGGGGGGAGGCTTACGAGCAGTACTTC
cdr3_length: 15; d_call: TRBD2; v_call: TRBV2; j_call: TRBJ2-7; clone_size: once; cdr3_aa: CASSGTSGSQYEQYF; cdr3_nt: TGTGCCAGCAGCGGTACTAGCGGGAGTCAATACGAGCAGTACTTC
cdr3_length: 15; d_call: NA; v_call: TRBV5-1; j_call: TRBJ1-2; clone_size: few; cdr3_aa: CASSLVPAVGGGYTF; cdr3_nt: TGCGCCAGCAGCTTGGTGCCCGCGGTGGGGGGTGGCTACACCTTC
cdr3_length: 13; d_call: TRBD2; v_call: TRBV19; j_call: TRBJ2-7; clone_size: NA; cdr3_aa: CASSRTSGYEQYF; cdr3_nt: TGTGCCAGTAGTAGGACTAGCGGTTACGAGCAGTACTTC
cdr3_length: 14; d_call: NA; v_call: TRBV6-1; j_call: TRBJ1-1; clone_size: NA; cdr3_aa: CASSEISGITEAFF; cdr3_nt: TGTGCCAGCAGTGAGATTTCAGGGATCACTGAAGCTTTCTTT
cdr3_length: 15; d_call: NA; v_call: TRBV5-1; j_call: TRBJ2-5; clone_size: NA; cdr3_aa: CASSLGAGRQETQYF; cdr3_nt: TGCGCCAGCAGCTTGGGGGCAGGGCGCCAAGAGACCCAGTACTTC
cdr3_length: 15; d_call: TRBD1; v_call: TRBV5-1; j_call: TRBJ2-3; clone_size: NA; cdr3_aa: CASSLVTGILDTQYF; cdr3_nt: TGCGCCAGCAGCTTGGTGACAGGGATCCTAGATACGCAGTATTTT
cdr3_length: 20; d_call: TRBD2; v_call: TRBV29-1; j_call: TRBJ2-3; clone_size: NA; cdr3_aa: CSVSVWTSGRASSSTDTQYF; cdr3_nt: TGCAGCGTTTCGGTTTGGACTAGCGGGAGGGCCTCCTCTAGCACAGATACGCAGTATTTT
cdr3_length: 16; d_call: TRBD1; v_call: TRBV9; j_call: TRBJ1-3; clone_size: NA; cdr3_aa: CASSMSRTGPGNTIYF; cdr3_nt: TGTGCCAGCAGCATGTCCCGGACAGGGCCTGGAAACACCATATATTTT
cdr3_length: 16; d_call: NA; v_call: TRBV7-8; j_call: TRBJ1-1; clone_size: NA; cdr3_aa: CASRDTHEGVNTEAFF; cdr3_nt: TGTGCCAGCAGGGATACCCACGAAGGAGTGAACACTGAAGCTTTCTTT
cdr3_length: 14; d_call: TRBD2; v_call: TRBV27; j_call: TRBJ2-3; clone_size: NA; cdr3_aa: CASSPRTSGDTQYF; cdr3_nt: TGTGCCAGCAGTCCTCGGACTAGCGGGGATACGCAGTATTTT
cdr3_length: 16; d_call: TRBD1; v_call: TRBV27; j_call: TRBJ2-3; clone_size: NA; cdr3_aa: CASSAGTGVSTDTQYF; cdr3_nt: TGTGCCAGCAGTGCGGGGACAGGGGTTAGCACAGATACGCAGTATTTT
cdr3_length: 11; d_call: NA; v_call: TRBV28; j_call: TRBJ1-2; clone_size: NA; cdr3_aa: CATGSNYGYTF; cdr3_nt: TGTGCAACAGGGTCAAACTATGGCTACACCTTC
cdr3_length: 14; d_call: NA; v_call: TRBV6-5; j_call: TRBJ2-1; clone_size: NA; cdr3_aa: CASSYSIEGNEQFF; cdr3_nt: TGTGCCAGCAGTTACTCGATCGAGGGCAATGAGCAGTTCTTC
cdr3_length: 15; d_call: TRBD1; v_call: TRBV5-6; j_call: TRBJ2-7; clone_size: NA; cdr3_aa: CASSWGQGTGHEQYF; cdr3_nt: TGTGCCAGCAGCTGGGGACAGGGCACAGGCCACGAGCAGTACTTC
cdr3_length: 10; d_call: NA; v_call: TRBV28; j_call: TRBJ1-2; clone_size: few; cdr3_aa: CASSSNGYTF; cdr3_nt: TGTGCCAGCAGCAGTAATGGCTACACCTTC
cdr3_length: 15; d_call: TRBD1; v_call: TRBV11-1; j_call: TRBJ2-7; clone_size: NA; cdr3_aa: CASSFTGTGGYEQYF; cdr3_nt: TGTGCCAGCAGCTTTACCGGGACAGGGGGCTACGAGCAGTACTTC
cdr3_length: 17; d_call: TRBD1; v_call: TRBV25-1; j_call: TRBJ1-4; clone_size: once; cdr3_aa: CASSEYLQGEGGEKLFF; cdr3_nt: TGTGCCAGCAGTGAATACCTACAGGGGGAAGGGGGTGAAAAACTGTTTTTT
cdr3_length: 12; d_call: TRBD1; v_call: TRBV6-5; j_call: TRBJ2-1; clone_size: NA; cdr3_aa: CASSQDRNEQFF; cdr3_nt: TGTGCCAGCAGTCAGGACAGGAATGAGCAGTTCTTC
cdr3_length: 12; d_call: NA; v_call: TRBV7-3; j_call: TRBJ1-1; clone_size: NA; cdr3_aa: CASSLLGGKAFF; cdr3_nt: TGTGCCAGCAGCTTATTGGGGGGGAAAGCTTTCTTT
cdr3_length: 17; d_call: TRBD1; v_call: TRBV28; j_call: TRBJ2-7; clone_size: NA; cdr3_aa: CASSLFPRTGTSYEQYF; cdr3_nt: TGTGCCAGCAGTTTATTCCCCAGGACAGGAACCTCCTACGAGCAGTACTTC
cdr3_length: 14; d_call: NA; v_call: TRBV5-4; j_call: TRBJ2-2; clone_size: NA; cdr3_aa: CASSASANTGELFF; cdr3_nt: TGTGCCAGCAGCGCCTCAGCGAACACCGGGGAGCTGTTTTTT
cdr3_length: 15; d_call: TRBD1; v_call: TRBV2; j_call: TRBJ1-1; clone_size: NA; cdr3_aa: CASSDVGQGGTEAFF; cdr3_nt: TGTGCCAGCAGTGATGTAGGCCAGGGGGGCACTGAAGCTTTCTTT
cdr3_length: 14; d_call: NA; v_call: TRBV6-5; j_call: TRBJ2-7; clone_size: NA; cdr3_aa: CASRRLGSTYEQYF; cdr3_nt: TGTGCCAGCAGGAGACTCGGGAGTACCTACGAGCAGTACTTC
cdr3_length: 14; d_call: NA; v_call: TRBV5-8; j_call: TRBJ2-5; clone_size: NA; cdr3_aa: CASSLRLAKETQYF; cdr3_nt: TGTGCCAGCAGCTTGCGGCTAGCGAAAGAGACCCAGTACTTC
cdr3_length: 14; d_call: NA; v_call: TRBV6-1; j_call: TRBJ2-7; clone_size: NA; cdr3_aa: CASSELYSSYEQYF; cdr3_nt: TGTGCCAGCAGTGAATTATACAGTTCCTACGAGCAGTACTTC
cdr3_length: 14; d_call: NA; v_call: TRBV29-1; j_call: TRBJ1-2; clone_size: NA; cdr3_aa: CSVGRESPLYGYTF; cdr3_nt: TGCAGCGTTGGACGGGAATCTCCCCTTTATGGCTACACCTTC
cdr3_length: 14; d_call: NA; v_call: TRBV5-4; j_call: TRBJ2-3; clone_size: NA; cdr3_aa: CASTPTGGTDTQYF; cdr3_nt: TGTGCCAGCACCCCCACCGGAGGCACAGATACGCAGTATTTT
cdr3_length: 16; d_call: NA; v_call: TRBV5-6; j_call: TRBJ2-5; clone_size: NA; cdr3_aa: CASSYPMTGTGETQYF; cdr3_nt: TGTGCCAGCAGCTACCCAATGACAGGGACTGGGGAGACCCAGTACTTC
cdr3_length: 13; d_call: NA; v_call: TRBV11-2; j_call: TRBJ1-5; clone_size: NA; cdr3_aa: CASSLQGGQPQHF; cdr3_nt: TGTGCCAGCAGCTTACAGGGAGGGCAGCCCCAGCATTTT
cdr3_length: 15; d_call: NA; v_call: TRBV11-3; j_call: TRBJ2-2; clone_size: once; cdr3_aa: CASAFSGVNTGELFF; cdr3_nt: TGTGCCAGCGCATTTAGCGGAGTGAACACCGGGGAGCTGTTTTTT
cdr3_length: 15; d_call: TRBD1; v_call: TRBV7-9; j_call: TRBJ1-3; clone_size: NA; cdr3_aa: CASSRDRVSGNTIYF; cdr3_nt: TGTGCCAGCAGCCGTGACAGGGTCTCTGGAAACACCATATATTTT
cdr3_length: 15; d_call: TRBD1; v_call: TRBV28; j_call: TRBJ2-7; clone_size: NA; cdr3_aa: CASSFVDRGSYEQYF; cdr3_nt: TGTGCCAGCAGTTTCGTCGACAGGGGGTCCTACGAGCAGTACTTC
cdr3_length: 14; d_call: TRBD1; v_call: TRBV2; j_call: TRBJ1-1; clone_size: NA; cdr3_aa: CASRNRGLNTEAFF; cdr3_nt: TGTGCCAGCAGAAACAGGGGTTTGAACACTGAAGCTTTCTTT
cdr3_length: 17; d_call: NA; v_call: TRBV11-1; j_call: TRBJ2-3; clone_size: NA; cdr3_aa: CASSLGLRAGSTDTQYF; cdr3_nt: TGTGCCAGCAGCTTAGGACTCCGCGCGGGGAGCACAGATACGCAGTATTTT